Listed below are T cell receptor beta chains from one sample, sequenced in a study of T cell responses to AZD1222 COVID-19 vaccine. TCRdb keeps only in-frame clones here, not all; method: immunoSEQ multiplex PCR. The sample holds 150,000 to 170,000 clones, 90% seen once. The sample here was peripheral blood, taken on day 0 of AZD1222 vaccination. These receptors all stem from an adult in good health. CDR3s include the opening cysteine and the closing phenylalanine or tryptophan. Fields, in order: clone size, J gene, V gene, D gene, CDR3 DNA, CDR3 protein. The D gene is left open where the match is weak. Part of the rows lack a size; the others show once, few, many or a class for expanded clones.

>NA|TRBJ1-2|TRBV2|NA
TGTGCCAGCGGGCTGGAAGGCTACACCTTC
CASGLEGYTF
>NA|TRBJ1-1|TRBV5-8|TRBD1
TGTGCCAGCAGCTTGGGAGGACAGGGGGCTAACACTGAAGCTTTCTTT
CASSLGGQGANTEAFF
>NA|TRBJ1-6|TRBV5-4|TRBD1
TGTGCCAGCAGCTACAGGACAGGGGTAAATTCACCCCTCCACTTT
CASSYRTGVNSPLHF
>once|TRBJ2-2|TRBV9|NA
TGTGCCAGCAGCGTAGTCCCGGGCACCGGGGAGCTGTTTTTT
CASSVVPGTGELFF
>NA|TRBJ2-2|TRBV7-3|NA
TGTGCCAGCAGATCCGGCGTAGAAGCGAACACCGGGGAGCTGTTTTTT
CASRSGVEANTGELFF
>NA|TRBJ1-3|TRBV11-2|NA
TGTGCCAGCAGCTCCATGGGTCGGGCCTCTGGAAACACCATATATTTT
CASSSMGRASGNTIYF
>NA|TRBJ2-7|TRBV5-1|NA
TGCGCCAGCAGCTTGGGGGCCAGGGGCTACGAGCAGTACTTC
CASSLGARGYEQYF
>NA|TRBJ2-7|TRBV7-9|TRBD1
TGTGCCAGCAGCCCACCCAGGACAGGGAGCTCCTACGAGCAGTACTTC
CASSPPRTGSSYEQYF
>few|TRBJ1-5|TRBV2|TRBD1
TGTGCCAGCCGCCGTAGGTGGACAGGGGGCGCCAGCAATCAGCCCCAGCATTTT
CASRRRWTGGASNQPQHF
>NA|TRBJ2-2|TRBV28|TRBD1
TGTGCCAGCAGTTTAACCCGGACAGGGGCGGCCGGGGAGCTGTTTTTT
CASSLTRTGAAGELFF
>NA|TRBJ2-5|TRBV11-2|TRBD2
TGTGCCAGCAGCCCCCCGTGGGCGGGGGGGCTTGAGACCCAGTACTTC
CASSPPWAGGLETQYF
>NA|TRBJ2-2|TRBV28|NA
TGTGCCAGCAGTTTATCAGGCACCGGGGAGCTGTTTTTT
CASSLSGTGELFF
>NA|TRBJ2-3|TRBV7-2|TRBD1
TGTGCCAGCAGCCTGGATAGACAGGGTACGCAGTATTTT
CASSLDRQGTQYF
>NA|TRBJ2-7|TRBV2|NA
TGTGCCAGCAGGAGGGCAGGGGTACGGAACGAGCAGTACTTC
CASRRAGVRNEQYF
>NA|TRBJ2-3|TRBV7-9|TRBD1
TGTGCCAGCAGCCCCCAAAGGGGACAGCTCTACCGCACAGATACGCAGTATTTT
CASSPQRGQLYRTDTQYF
>NA|TRBJ1-4|TRBV29-1|TRBD1
TGCAGCGTTCTTCCGGGACAGACTAATGAAAAACTGTTTTTT
CSVLPGQTNEKLFF
>NA|TRBJ1-5|TRBV10-3|TRBD1
TGTGCCATCAGGGCTTCCTCCGGGACAGGGAAGGAAAGGGGTCAGCCCCAGCATTTT
CAIRASSGTGKERGQPQHF
>NA|TRBJ1-6|TRBV10-1|NA
TGCGCCAGCAGTGAGTCCCTACGGTCACCCCTCCACTTT
CASSESLRSPLHF
>NA|TRBJ1-1|TRBV19|TRBD1
TGTGCCAGTAGTGTGGGACAGTCTAACACTGAAGCTTTCTTT
CASSVGQSNTEAFF
>once|TRBJ2-7|TRBV27|TRBD1
TGTGCCAGCAGTCCCCGGGACAGGGGCACCCAGGGGCAGTACTTC
CASSPRDRGTQGQYF
>NA|TRBJ2-6|TRBV28|NA
TGTGCCAGCAGTTCCAGGGCGGCTGGGGCCAACGTCCTGACTTTC
CASSSRAAGANVLTF
>NA|TRBJ1-2|TRBV12-5|TRBD1
TGTGCTAGTGGTAACAGGGGACCCAACTATGGCTACACCTTC
CASGNRGPNYGYTF
>NA|TRBJ2-7|TRBV2|NA
TGTGCCAGCAGTGTAGACAGTTCCTACGAGCAGTACTTC
CASSVDSSYEQYF
>few|TRBJ2-2|TRBV5-1|TRBD2
TGCGCCAGCAGCCGGGGACTAGCGGGAGCCTGGGATAACACCGGGGAGCTGTTTTTT
CASSRGLAGAWDNTGELFF
>NA|TRBJ1-6|TRBV5-4|TRBD1
TGTGCCAGCAGCTTCAACAGGGGGCTAAACTCACCCCTCCACTTT
CASSFNRGLNSPLHF
>once|TRBJ2-2|TRBV5-1|NA
TGCGCCAGCAGCGCGACAGCGGCGAAGAACACCGGGGAGCTGTTTTTT
CASSATAAKNTGELFF
>NA|TRBJ1-2|TRBV27|TRBD1
TGTGCCAGCAGACAGGGGAATGGCTACACCTTC
CASRQGNGYTF